This is a list of T cell receptor beta chains from one sample in a study of T cell responses to AZD1222 COVID-19 vaccine. The method was immunoSEQ multiplex PCR; TCRdb's version includes in-frame clones alone and lacks a portion of them. The table records 150,000 to 200,000 clones, roughly nine tenths of them present only once. This specimen consisted of peripheral blood, obtained 28 days after the second dose of the MenACWY control vaccine. Source of these receptors: an adult who received the MenACWY meningococcal vaccine as a control. The CDR3 runs from the conserved cysteine through the conserved F or W. D genes are given only for firm matches. For some rows the clone size is stated as once, few or many, or as a class when expanded; others skip it.

size	V	D	J	CDR3	DNA
.	TRBV4-1	.	TRBJ1-5	CASSQDDPGSYSNQPQHF	TGCGCCAGCAGCCAAGATGACCCGGGATCATATAGCAATCAGCCCCAGCATTTT
.	TRBV7-2	.	TRBJ2-7	CASSLRFLQSSYEQYF	TGTGCCAGCAGCCTACGGTTTTTGCAGAGCTCCTACGAGCAGTACTTC
few	TRBV19	.	TRBJ1-3	CASSTPPGNTIYF	TGTGCCAGTAGTACCCCGCCTGGAAACACCATATATTTT
.	TRBV7-2	TRBD2	TRBJ2-5	CASSPRRGSYETQYF	TGTGCCAGCAGCCCAAGGCGCGGGAGTTACGAGACCCAGTACTTC
.	TRBV13	.	TRBJ2-7	CASSLVGSGDSYEQYF	TGTGCCAGCAGCTTAGTGGGGTCAGGGGACTCCTACGAGCAGTACTTC
.	TRBV12-5	.	TRBJ1-3	CASGPGSSGNTIYF	TGTGCTAGTGGTCCGGGCAGCTCTGGAAACACCATATATTTT
.	TRBV7-9	TRBD2	TRBJ2-1	CASSSLTGGPSYNEQFF	TGTGCCAGCAGCTCCTTGACGGGAGGGCCCTCCTACAATGAGCAGTTCTTC
.	TRBV5-1	.	TRBJ1-2	CASSLDRPNYGYTF	TGCGCCAGCAGCCTCGACAGGCCTAACTATGGCTACACCTTC
.	TRBV12-3/TRBV12-4	TRBD2	TRBJ2-1	CASSWGGRIEQFF	TGTGCCAGCAGTTGGGGCGGGAGAATTGAGCAGTTCTTC
.	TRBV2	.	TRBJ1-6	CASRETPGTLNSPLHF	TGTGCCAGCAGGGAAACTCCCGGGACACTGAATTCACCCCTCCACTTT
.	TRBV14	.	TRBJ1-1	CASSQGGRGAFF	TGTGCCAGCAGCCAAGGGGGCAGAGGAGCTTTCTTT
few	TRBV6-6	.	TRBJ1-3	CASKEGQGGNTIYF	TGTGCCAGCAAAGAGGGCCAGGGTGGAAACACCATATATTTT
.	TRBV7-2	.	TRBJ2-3	CASRGLGGFGATQYF	TGTGCCAGCAGGGGGTTAGGAGGGTTTGGGGCTACGCAGTATTTT
.	TRBV10-3	.	TRBJ1-2	CAISESQGSAGYTF	TGTGCCATCAGTGAGTCTCAGGGTTCGGCTGGCTACACCTTC
.	TRBV20-1	TRBD2	TRBJ2-3	CSASRGLSGRPPVADTQYF	TGCAGTGCTAGTAGGGGGTTGAGCGGGAGGCCGCCGGTGGCAGATACGCAGTATTTT
.	TRBV19	.	TRBJ1-4	CASSLTGFNEKLFF	TGTGCCAGTAGCCTCACAGGGTTTAATGAAAAACTGTTTTTT
few	TRBV7-2	.	TRBJ1-1	CASSLFGGQTNTEAFF	TGTGCCAGCAGCTTATTCGGCGGACAGACGAACACTGAAGCTTTCTTT
.	TRBV7-2	.	TRBJ2-2	CASSILTGPTGELFF	TGTGCCAGCAGCATACTAACAGGGCCCACCGGGGAGCTGTTTTTT
.	TRBV11-3	TRBD2	TRBJ2-1	CASSYGTSGSYNEQFF	TGTGCCAGCAGCTATGGGACTAGCGGGTCCTACAATGAGCAGTTCTTC
.	TRBV4-3	TRBD2	TRBJ2-2	CASSQGLAALTGELFF	TGCGCCAGCAGCCAGGGACTAGCGGCCCTCACCGGGGAGCTGTTTTTT
few	TRBV7-2	TRBD1	TRBJ2-7	CASSLGVGTGDYEQYF	TGTGCCAGCAGCTTAGGGGTCGGGACAGGAGATTACGAGCAGTACTTC
.	TRBV30	TRBD1	TRBJ1-5	CAWSPRTGVGNQPQHF	TGTGCCTGGAGTCCCCGGACAGGGGTTGGCAATCAGCCCCAGCATTTT
few	TRBV6-5	TRBD1	TRBJ1-6	CASGTGGSPLHF	TGTGCCAGCGGGACAGGGGGCTCACCCCTCCACTTT
.	TRBV5-1	.	TRBJ2-7	CASSSLGSSYEQYF	TGCGCCAGCAGCTCCCTCGGCAGCTCCTACGAGCAGTACTTC
.	TRBV29-1	TRBD1	TRBJ2-7	CSVAGTGASKQYF	TGCAGCGTCGCCGGGACAGGAGCGTCGAAGCAGTACTTC
.	TRBV19	.	TRBJ1-3	CASNSIGPASGNTIYF	TGTGCCAGTAATTCAATCGGACCGGCCTCTGGAAACACCATATATTTT
.	TRBV28	TRBD2	TRBJ2-7	CASGGVGGSSYEQYF	TGTGCCAGCGGGGGGGTTGGTGGGAGCTCCTACGAGCAGTACTTC
.	TRBV6-5	.	TRBJ2-5	CASTLSQGPGETQYF	TGTGCCAGCACCCTATCCCAGGGTCCGGGAGAGACCCAGTACTTC
.	TRBV10-3	.	TRBJ2-1	CAISELGNYNEQFF	TGTGCCATCAGTGAGTTGGGTAACTACAATGAGCAGTTCTTC
.	TRBV30	.	TRBJ2-1	CAWSTEFDEQFF	TGTGCCTGGAGCACGGAGTTCGATGAGCAGTTCTTC
.	TRBV2	TRBD1	TRBJ1-3	CASSGQVRSGNTIYF	TGTGCCAGCAGCGGACAGGTTCGCTCTGGAAACACCATATATTTT
.	TRBV24-1	.	TRBJ2-1	CATSEGLWGQFF	TGTGCCACCAGTGAGGGGCTTTGGGGGCAGTTCTTC
.	TRBV6-4	TRBD1	TRBJ2-7	CASRGQGRSCEQYF	TGTGCCAGCAGGGGACAGGGTAGATCATGCGAGCAGTACTTC
.	TRBV14	TRBD1	TRBJ2-7	CASNMTGIFHEQYF	TGTGCCAGCAACATGACAGGGATCTTCCACGAGCAGTACTTC
.	TRBV9	.	TRBJ1-4	CASSPEGGADEKLFF	TGTGCCAGCAGCCCAGAGGGGGGGGCGGATGAAAAACTGTTTTTT
.	TRBV29-1	.	TRBJ2-7	CSVGRYGGDEQYF	TGCAGCGTCGGGCGGTACGGGGGCGACGAGCAGTACTTC
.	TRBV30	.	TRBJ2-3	CAWSRLDTQYF	TGTGCCTGGTCAAGGCTAGATACGCAGTATTTT
.	TRBV11-2	TRBD1	TRBJ1-3	CASSFFRGVGNTIYF	TGTGCCAGCAGCTTCTTCAGGGGGGTTGGAAACACCATATATTTT
.	TRBV4-1	.	TRBJ1-6	CASSQEGGNSPLHF	TGCGCCAGCAGCCAAGAGGGGGGGAATTCACCCCTCCACTTT
.	TRBV7-9	.	TRBJ2-3	CASSLRGWAF	TGTGCCAGCAGCTTGAGGGGGTGGGCTTTT
.	TRBV29-1	.	TRBJ1-1	CSVGGGLNTEAFF	TGCAGCGTGGGTGGGGGGCTCAACACTGAAGCTTTCTTT
.	TRBV7-9	TRBD1	TRBJ2-7	CASSRGQIEGEQYF	TGTGCCAGCAGCAGGGGGCAGATTGAGGGCGAGCAGTACTTC